This TCR beta chain came from a study of Graves' ophthalmopathy and Graves' hyperthyroidism. The CDR3 spans 13 residues. CDR1 and CDR2 from the germline V gene are SEHNR and FQNEAQ (reference sequence). The V end was cut by 2 bases, the J end by 5 bases, with 10 bases between. This clonotype was recorded many times. Amplified TCR beta CDR3 regions were obtained using RNA transcripts as template. The workflow started with a first-round RT-PCR run with HTBI primers and then moved on to a second-round multiplex PCR. Via MiXCR, TCRdb re-called the multiplex PCR reads, giving one row per CDR3 protein. The table lists around 470,000 distinct CDR3 sequences, approximately 15% of them singletons.

The sequencing sample was made of blood. This clonotype was obtained from a woman aged 25-40 years with Graves' ophthalmopathy. The gene calls are TRBV7-9 and TRBJ2-7; D is ambiguous. The CDR3 reads CASSLRAGNEQYF. The CDR3 coding sequence is TGTGCCAGCAGCTTACGGGCAGGAAACGAGCAGTACTTC.